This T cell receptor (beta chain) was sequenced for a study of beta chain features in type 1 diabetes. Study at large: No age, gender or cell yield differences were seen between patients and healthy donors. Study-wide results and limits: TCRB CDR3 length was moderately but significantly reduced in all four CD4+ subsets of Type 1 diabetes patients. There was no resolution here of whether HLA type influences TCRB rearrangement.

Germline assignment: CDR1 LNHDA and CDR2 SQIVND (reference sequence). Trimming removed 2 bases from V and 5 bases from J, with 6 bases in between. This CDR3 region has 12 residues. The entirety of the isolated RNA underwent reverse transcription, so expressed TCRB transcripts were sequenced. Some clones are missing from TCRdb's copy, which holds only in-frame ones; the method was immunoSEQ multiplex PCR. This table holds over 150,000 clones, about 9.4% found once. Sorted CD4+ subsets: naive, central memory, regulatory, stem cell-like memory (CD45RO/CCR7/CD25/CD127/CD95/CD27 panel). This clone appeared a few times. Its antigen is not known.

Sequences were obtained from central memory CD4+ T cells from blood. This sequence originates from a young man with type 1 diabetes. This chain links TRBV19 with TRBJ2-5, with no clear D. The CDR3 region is CASSILGETQYF. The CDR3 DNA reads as TGTGCCAGTAGTATACTCGGTGAGACCCAGTACTTC.